This TCR beta chain was identified in a study of beta chain features in type 1 diabetes. Overall study context: Healthy donors, compared against patients, showed similar age, gender and cell yields.

Worth noting for this clone: Its antigen remains unknown.

One heparinised blood draw, averaging roughly 0.12 L, came from each donor. With 6 bases clipped from V and 1 base from J, the junction kept 4 bases outside the gene matches. The CDR3 contains 15 residues. CDR1 SGHAT and CDR2 FQDESV come from the germline V gene (reference sequence). All of the isolated RNA was reverse transcribed, so expressed TCRB transcripts were sequenced. Clones were read by immunoSEQ multiplex PCR, and TCRdb kept only the in-frame ones, dropping some. The sample holds around 130,000 clones, approximately 10% seen once. The study's findings and limits: Diminished insertions and augmented deletions at VDJ junctions characterized type 1 diabetes patients. Shorter TCRB CDR3s, moderately but significantly so, marked every one of the four CD4+ subsets in Type 1 diabetes patients.

The chain employs TRBV11-1 and TRBJ2-2; 8 positions agree with TRBD1. This clonotype was sampled from a man aged 25 to 40 with type 1 diabetes. Sample: central memory CD4+ T cells from blood. CDR3 nucleotide sequence: TGTGCCAGCAGACCCGGGACAGGGAACACCGGGGAGCTGTTTTTT. Protein product: CASRPGTGNTGELFF.